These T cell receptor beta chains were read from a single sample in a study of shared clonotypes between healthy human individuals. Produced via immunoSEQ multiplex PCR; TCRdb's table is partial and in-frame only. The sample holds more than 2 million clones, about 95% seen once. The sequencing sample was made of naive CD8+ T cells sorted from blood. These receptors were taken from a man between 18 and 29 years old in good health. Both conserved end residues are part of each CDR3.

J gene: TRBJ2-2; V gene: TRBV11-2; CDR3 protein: CASSWDRQNTGELFF
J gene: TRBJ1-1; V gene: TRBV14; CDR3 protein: CASSPTGLNTEAFF
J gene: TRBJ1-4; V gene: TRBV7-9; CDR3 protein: CASTIWEGRDNEKLFF
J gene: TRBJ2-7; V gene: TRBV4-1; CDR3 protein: CASSQFSGAEVYYEQYF
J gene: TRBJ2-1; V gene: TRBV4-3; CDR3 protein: CASSQDSASHEGGNEQFF
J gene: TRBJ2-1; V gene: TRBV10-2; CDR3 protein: CASSEIGTGGNEQFF
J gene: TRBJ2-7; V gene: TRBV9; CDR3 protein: CASSVVGTEGVEQYF
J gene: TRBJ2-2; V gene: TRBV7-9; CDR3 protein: CASSHTGYPRGELFF
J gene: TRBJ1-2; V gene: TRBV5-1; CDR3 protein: CASSSRDRGTTNYGYTF
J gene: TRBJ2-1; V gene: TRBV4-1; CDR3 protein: CASSHGDFYNEQFF
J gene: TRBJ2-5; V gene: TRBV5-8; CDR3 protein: CASSLSGEETQYF
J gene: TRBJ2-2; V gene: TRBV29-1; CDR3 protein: CSVEGDETNTGELFF
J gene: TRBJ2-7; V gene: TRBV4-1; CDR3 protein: CASSQDRDYYYEQYF
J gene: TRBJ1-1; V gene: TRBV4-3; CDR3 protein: CASSPFLEGVNTEAFF
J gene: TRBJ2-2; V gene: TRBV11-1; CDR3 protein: CASSLAGPNTGELFF
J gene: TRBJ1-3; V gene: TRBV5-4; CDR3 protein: CASSFNGPSSGNTIYF
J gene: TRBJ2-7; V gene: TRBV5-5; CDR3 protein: CASSLVPAGPYEQYF
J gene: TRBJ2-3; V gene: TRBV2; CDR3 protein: CANQGRAVDTQYF
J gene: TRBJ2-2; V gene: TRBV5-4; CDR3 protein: CASSFRKSGTNTGELFF
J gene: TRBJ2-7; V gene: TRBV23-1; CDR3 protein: CATPRPYEQYF
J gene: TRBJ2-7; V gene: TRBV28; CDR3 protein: CASSPRTGTYEQYF
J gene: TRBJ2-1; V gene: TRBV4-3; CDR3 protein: CASSQGTSGSGRYNEQFF
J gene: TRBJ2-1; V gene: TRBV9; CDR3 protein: CASNPGGVRNEQFF
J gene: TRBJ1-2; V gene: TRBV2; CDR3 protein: CASTDSIYGYTF
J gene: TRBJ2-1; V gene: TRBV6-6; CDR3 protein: CASSQLAGGVNEQFF
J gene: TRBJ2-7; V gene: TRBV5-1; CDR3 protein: CASSHGTSYEQYF
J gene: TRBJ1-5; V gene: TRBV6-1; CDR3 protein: CATSPLFSNQPQHF
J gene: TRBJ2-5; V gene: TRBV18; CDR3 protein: CASSLGTAHQETQYF
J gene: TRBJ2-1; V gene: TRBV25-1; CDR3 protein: CASSDDAIWGNEQFF
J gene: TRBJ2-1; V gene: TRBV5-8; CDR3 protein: CASSSPYPVRGLYNEQFF
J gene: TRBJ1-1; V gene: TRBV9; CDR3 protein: CASSVVNTEAFF
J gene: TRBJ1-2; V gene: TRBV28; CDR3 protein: CASQGISGYGYTF
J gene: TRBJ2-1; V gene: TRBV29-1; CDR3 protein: CSVPDRGYSDEQFF
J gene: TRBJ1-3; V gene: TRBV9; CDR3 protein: CASSAPDSNSGNTIYF
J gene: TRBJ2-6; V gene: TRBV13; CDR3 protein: CASSDQGSGANVLTF
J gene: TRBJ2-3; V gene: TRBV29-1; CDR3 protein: CSAEGDRETDTQYF
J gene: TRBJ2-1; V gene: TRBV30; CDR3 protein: CAWSLADNEQFF
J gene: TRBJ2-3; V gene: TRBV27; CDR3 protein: CASSFLRLAGGTDTQYF
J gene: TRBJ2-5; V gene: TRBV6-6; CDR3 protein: CASSSGGRRETQYF
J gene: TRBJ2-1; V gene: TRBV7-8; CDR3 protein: CASSQGQFNEQFF
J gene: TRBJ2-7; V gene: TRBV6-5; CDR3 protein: CASSYSEGAAYEQYF
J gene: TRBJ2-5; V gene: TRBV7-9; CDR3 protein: CASSLLSGGNKETQYF
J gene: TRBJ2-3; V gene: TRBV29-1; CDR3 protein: CSAAGADSTDTQYF
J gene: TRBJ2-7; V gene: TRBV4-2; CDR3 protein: CASSQGTSGYEQYF
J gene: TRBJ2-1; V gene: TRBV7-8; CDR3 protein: CASSPDTNEQFF
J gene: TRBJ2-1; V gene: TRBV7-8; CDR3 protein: CASSLLLAGGPGEDEQFF